Following are 17 T cell receptor beta chains from one sample sequenced in a study of cytomegalovirus exposure and HLA in healthy donors. Repertoires were generated with immunoSEQ multiplex PCR, while TCRdb's copy carries only in-frame clones and drops some. The table includes some 350,000 clones, roughly 87% detected once. The sample comprised PBMCs. The receptors were sampled from a woman under 40 in good health and CMV-seropositive.

V usage is TRBV5-4 and J usage is TRBJ2-2; no clear D. V lost 4 bases to trimming and J lost 0 bases, with 7 bases between them. Germline lookup yields CDR1 SGHNT and CDR2 YYREEE (reference sequence). The CDR3 has 14 residues. CDR3 in amino acids: CASSPTANTGELFF. CDR3 in DNA: TGTGCCAGCAGCCCCACAGCGAACACCGGGGAGCTGTTTTTT.

The V and J genes are TRBV4-2 and TRBJ2-7, with 7 bases fitting TRBD2. This CDR3 is built from 17 residues. CDR1 and CDR2 (germline): LGHNA, YNFKEQ. V shed 2 bases and J 0 bases; nucleotides not matched to a gene: 10. CDR3 in amino acids: CASSQFPSAGSSYEQYF. The DNA for the CDR3 is TGTGCCAGCAGCCAATTTCCGTCAGCGGGAAGCTCCTACGAGCAGTACTTC.

The rearrangement joins TRBV4-1 to TRBJ2-5, with no clear D. Germline CDR1 reads MGHRA; CDR2 reads YSYEKL. This CDR3 has 14 amino acids. V gave up 1 base and J gave up 4 bases, with 10 bases separating them. The CDR3 protein is CASSQVGLVETQYF. The DNA of the CDR3 is TGCGCCAGCAGCCAAGTCGGTCTGGTAGAGACCCAGTACTTC.

V and J are TRBV5-1 and TRBJ1-5; D gene uncertain. CDR1 is SGHRS, CDR2 YFSETQ, per germline. This CDR3 has 14 residues. V was trimmed by 0 bases and J by 1 base, leaving 5 bases between them. CDR3: CASSLGPSNQPQHF. The DNA of the CDR3 is TGCGCCAGCAGCTTGGGACCGAGCAATCAGCCCCAGCATTTT. The full variable domain, completed using reference TRBV5-1 and TRBJ1-5, is KAGVTQTPRYLIKTRGQQVTLSCSPISGHRSVSWYQQTPGQGLQFLFEYFSETQRNKGNFPGRFSGRQFSNSRSEMNVSTLELGDSALYLCASSLGPSNQPQHFGDGTRLSIL.

This chain links TRBV27 with TRBJ1-1; D unclear. V was shortened by 8 bases and J by 2 bases, with 12 bases between the two germline ends. The CDR3 is made up of 13 amino acids. Germline-derived CDR1 and CDR2 are MNHEY and SMNVEV (reference sequence). The CDR3 DNA reads as TGTGCCAGCCGCATCTCCAGAAACACTGAAGCTTTCTTT. It codes for CASRISRNTEAFF.

This clone was recorded once. The chain is built from TRBV7-2 and TRBJ1-4, with 11 bases matching TRBD1. The trim removed 3 bases at V and 7 bases at J, leaving 1 base unmatched. The CDR3 has 14 amino acids. The V gene's germline CDR1 is SGHTA and CDR2 FQGNSA. The CDR3 DNA is TGTGCCAGCAGCTTGGGACAGGGGGGTGAAAAACTGTTTTTT. Protein product: CASSLGQGGEKLFF.

The chain links TRBV2 to TRBJ1-5; TRBD1 matches at 7 bases. Germline V lookup: CDR1 SNHLY, CDR2 FYNNEI. The CDR3 extends over 16 amino acids. V lost 5 bases to trimming and J lost 4 bases; unmatched junction nucleotides: 11. The CDR3 DNA reads TGTGCCAGCAGTTCCGTGACAGGGAAAGGGAATCAGCCCCAGCATTTT. This translates into CASSSVTGKGNQPQHF. The whole variable domain, remainder taken from reference TRBV2 and TRBJ1-5, is EPEVTQTPSHQVTQMGQEVILRCVPISNHLYFYWYRQILGQKVEFLVSFYNNEISEKSEIFDDQFSVERPDGSNFTLKIRSTKLEDSAMYFCASSSVTGKGNQPQHFGDGTRLSIL.

The chain links TRBV7-6 to TRBJ2-7; 11 bases agree with TRBD1. The CDR3 sequence is 16 residues long. Trimming took 5 bases from V and 7 from J; bases not matched to a gene: 13. Looked up from germline, CDR1 is SGHVS and CDR2 is FNYEAQ. CDR3 sequence (DNA): TGTGCCAGCAGCCGACAAGGACAGGGGGCGGCGGGAGAGCAGTACTTC. Protein product: CASSRQGQGAAGEQYF.

This clone was recorded only once. The chain is built from TRBV7-9 and TRBJ2-2, with a weak D call TRBD2 (5 bases). The ends were cut back, 9 bases at V and 5 bases at J, with 13 bases in the middle. This CDR3 has 13 residues. Germline CDR1 SEHNR, CDR2 FQNEAQ (reference sequence). The CDR3 nucleotides are TGTGCCAGTTCGGCGGGTGGGACCGGGGAGCTGTTTTTT. It translates to CASSAGGTGELFF.

The CDR3 protein is CASSEWDRDGYTF. DNA for the CDR3: TGTGCCAGCAGTGAATGGGACAGGGATGGCTACACCTTC. The chain recombines TRBV2 with TRBJ1-2; 9 bases fit TRBD1. Germline CDR1 and CDR2: SNHLY and FYNNEI. The CDR3 loop spans 13 amino acids. V shed 2 bases and J 6 bases; nucleotides not matched to a gene: 1.

V usage is TRBV28 and J usage is TRBJ1-2; no firm D call. Germline V lookup: CDR1 MDHEN, CDR2 SYDVKM. CDR3 length equals 13 residues. V gave up 3 bases and J gave up 7 bases, with 12 bases separating them. Here the CDR3 reads CASSFSRSAGYTF. The CDR3 DNA reads as TGTGCCAGCAGTTTTTCCCGCAGCGCTGGCTACACCTTC.

V usage is TRBV5-1 and J usage is TRBJ1-2, with 9 bases that match TRBD1. This CDR3 comprises 11 residues. Germline-derived CDR1 and CDR2 are SGHRS and YFSETQ. Trimming removed 9 bases from V and 6 bases from J; junction bases left unmatched: 3. The CDR3 coding sequence is TGCGCCACGGGGACAGGGCATGGCTACACCTTC. Protein sequence: CATGTGHGYTF.

J is TRBJ1-5 and V is TRBV7-2, with 8 nucleotides matching TRBD1. CDR1 is SGHTA and CDR2 is FQGNSA in the germline V gene. V was pared by 3 bases and J by 3 bases, with 4 bases of the junction left unmatched. The CDR3 runs 15 residues. The CDR3 DNA sequence: TGTGCCAGCAGCTTGGGACAGGTTTCCAATCAGCCCCAGCATTTT. It yields the protein CASSLGQVSNQPQHF.

The chain links TRBV27 to TRBJ2-1; 7 bases map to TRBD1. The CDR3 is 15 amino acids. V lost 0 bases to trimming and J lost 4 bases; unmatched junction nucleotides: 3. Germline V gene sequence: CDR1 MNHEY, CDR2 SMNVEV (reference sequence). Here the CDR3 reads CASSLSPTGYNEQFF. CDR3 bases: TGTGCCAGCAGTTTATCGCCGACAGGGTACAATGAGCAGTTCTTC.

The V call is TRBV19, the J call TRBJ2-1; D call uncertain. Germline-derived CDR1 and CDR2 are LNHDA and SQIVND (reference sequence). The CDR3 is 15 amino acids. V lost 5 bases, J lost 7 bases, and 18 bases lay in between. The CDR3 spells CASSLSPRGYNEQFF. CDR3 nucleotide sequence: TGTGCCAGTAGTCTGAGCCCCCGTGGGTATAATGAGCAGTTCTTC.

This clone was counted between two and nine times. Other DNA sequences in the sample encode the same CDR3. The genes are TRBV27 and TRBJ2-7; D not certain. Germline CDR1 and CDR2: MNHEY and SMNVEV (reference sequence). V lost 3 bases to trimming and J lost 3 bases, with 3 bases between them. The CDR3 is 11 residues long. CDR3: CASSFGYEQYF. The CDR3 DNA is TGTGCCAGCAGTTTCGGCTACGAGCAGTACTTC.

V usage is TRBV2 and J usage is TRBJ2-5; 11 bases fit TRBD2. The V and J ends lost 5 bases and 1 base, in that order; junction bases with no gene match: 15. Germline V gives CDR1 SNHLY, CDR2 FYNNEI. CDR3 size: 19 residues. The CDR3 is CASSRETSGTWVPQETQYF. The CDR3 DNA reads as TGTGCCAGCAGTAGGGAGACTAGCGGGACATGGGTGCCCCAAGAGACCCAGTACTTC.